One sample yielded the 32 T cell receptor beta chains listed below, sequenced in a study of Graves' ophthalmopathy and Graves' hyperthyroidism. Investigators amplified TCR beta CDR3 regions from RNA transcripts. First-round RT-PCR relied on HTBI primers, and a second-round multiplex PCR came next. TCRdb re-derived calls from the multiplex PCR reads in MiXCR, one entry per CDR3 protein. The sample lists around 1,200,000 distinct CDR3 sequences, about 40% occurring once. The sequencing input was peripheral blood or thyroid tissue (not recorded which). Every receptor here comes from an adult man with Graves' hyperthyroidism.

The chain is built from TRBV2 and TRBJ1-1, with D maybe TRBD1 (6 bases). Germline CDR1 SNHLY, CDR2 FYNNEI. This CDR3 is built from 12 residues. Deletions cut 6 bases from V and 5 bases from J, with 10 bases between. Here the CDR3 DNA reads TGTGCCAGCAGAGAGCAGGGGACTGAAGCTTTCTTT. It translates to CASREQGTEAFF.

This clonotype has ten or more counts. The chain has TRBV12-3 or TRBV12-4 and TRBJ1-1; D unclear. V lost 8 bases, J lost 7 bases, and 11 bases lay in between. CDR3 length: 11 residues. CDR3 sequence (DNA): TGTGCCAGCGGATCCCGCAATGAAGCTTTCTTT. Translating gives CASGSRNEAFF.

The chain recombines TRBV25-1 with TRBJ1-2; D is perhaps TRBD1 (5 bases). Germline V gives CDR1 MGHDK, CDR2 SYGVNS. V gave up 6 bases and J gave up 11 bases, with 19 bases separating them. The CDR3 sequence is 13 residues long. The DNA for the CDR3 is TGTGCCAGCAGGCGGACTCGGGACGGGGGGTACACCTTC. This translates into CASRRTRDGGYTF.

The chain combines TRBV12-5 with TRBJ1-1; 7 nucleotides match TRBD1. Germline V gene sequence: CDR1 LGHNT, CDR2 FRNRAP. CDR3 length equals 19 residues. Losses at the gene ends were 4 bases for V and 7 bases for J; bases not matched to a gene: 24. CDR3 bases: TGTGCTAGTGGTTCCTACCGGGACAGAAAAGGGGCTGAGTTAGTTGAAGCTTTCTTT. This gives the protein CASGSYRDRKGAELVEAFF.

This chain joins TRBV25-1 and TRBJ1-4; D perhaps matches TRBD1 (6 bases). Germline V gene sequence: CDR1 MGHDK, CDR2 SYGVNS. The CDR3 is 15 residues long. V was trimmed by 4 bases and J by 7 bases, leaving 16 bases between them. In nucleotides, the CDR3 is TGTGCCAGCAGTGTACACAGGGTAATGGGTGAAAAACTGTTTTTT. This gives the protein CASSVHRVMGEKLFF. The whole variable domain, remainder taken from reference TRBV25-1 and TRBJ1-4, is EADIYQTPRYLVIGTGKKITLECSQTMGHDKMYWYQQDPGMELHLIHYSYGVNSTEKGDLSSESTVSRIRTEHFPLTLESARPSHTSQYLCASSVHRVMGEKLFFGSGTQLSVL.

This clonotype was picked up many times. This chain joins TRBV20-1 and TRBJ1-3; D not resolved. The V gene lost 5 bases and the J gene lost 7 bases, with 9 bases spanning the gap. The CDR3 consists of 11 residues. Germline-derived CDR1 and CDR2 are DFQATT and SNEGSKA (reference sequence). The CDR3 sequence: CSAERENTIYF. The CDR3, as DNA: TGCAGTGCTGAGAGGGAGAACACCATATATTTT.

This clonotype was counted a single time. V and J are TRBV2 and TRBJ1-6; 9 nucleotides agree with TRBD1. The CDR3 has 16 amino acids. Trimming cost V 8 bases and J 10 bases; bases outside gene matches: 15. Germline CDR1 SNHLY, CDR2 FYNNEI. The CDR3 coding sequence is TGTGCCAGCGCTGCAAAAGGGACAGGGATGTTATCACCCCTCCACTTT. Its protein is CASAAKGTGMLSPLHF.

Concerning this clonotype itself: This is likely a read error, given that the CDR3 carries no conserved phenylalanine or tryptophan at its end. Because the CDR3's place on the DNA is in doubt, the DNA is left out and the CDR3 is given as listed by TCRdb. The rearrangement links TRBV5-1 to TRBJ1-4; TRBD1, the D gene given by the table, was not confirmed from the DNA. The CDR3 has 10 amino acids, counting both end residues. The germline V gene has CDR1 SGHRS and CDR2 YFSETQ. The CDR3 region is CASSSDPGGR.

This chain uses TRBV11-3 with TRBJ2-1, with 11 positions matching TRBD1. CDR1 SGHNT and CDR2 YENEEA come from the germline V gene. The CDR3 consists of 17 residues. The trim removed 1 base at V and 4 bases at J, leaving 6 bases unmatched. CDR3 loop: CASSLGTGGGMYNEQFF. The DNA of the CDR3 is TGTGCCAGCAGCTTAGGGACAGGGGGCGGCATGTACAATGAGCAGTTCTTC.

This clonotype was seen at least ten times. The gene calls are TRBV7-8 and TRBJ2-2, with 9 bases that match TRBD2. Germline V lookup: CDR1 SGHVS, CDR2 FQNEAQ. V lost 5 bases and J lost 1; bases outside the gene matches: 5. The CDR3 is 16 residues long. The CDR3 region has the DNA TGTGCCAGCAGCACCCGACTAGCGGTGAACACCGGGGAGCTGTTTTTT. It specifies CASSTRLAVNTGELFF.

This clonotype was seen more than once but under ten times. The chain is built from TRBV7-2 and TRBJ2-3; no definite D call. The CDR3 sequence is 14 residues long. Germline CDR1 and CDR2: SGHTA and FQGNSA. V was clipped by 1 base and J by 3 bases, with 8 bases between them. The CDR3 DNA follows: TGTGCCAGCAGCTTAGAGGGTGGGACAGATACGCAGTATTTT. This sequence encodes CASSLEGGTDTQYF.

This clonotype showed up many times. The chain links TRBV10-3 to TRBJ1-2, with TRBD1 matching 7 bases. With V trimmed by 3 bases and J by 2 bases, 3 bases remained unmatched. Germline V lookup: CDR1 ENHRY, CDR2 SYGVKD. The length of the CDR3 is 14 residues. The CDR3 region has the DNA TGTGCCATCAGTGACAGACAGGGAAACTATGGCTACACCTTC. This encodes CAISDRQGNYGYTF.

The chain is built from TRBV7-8 and TRBJ1-3, with 9 bases fitting TRBD1. Germline trimming cut 3 bases from V and 1 base from J; bases unmatched to any gene: 7. CDR1 and CDR2 (germline): SGHVS, FQNEAQ. CDR3 length: 17 amino acids. Written as DNA, the CDR3 is TGTGCCAGCAGCTTGTACCTACAGGGGGCATCTGGAAACACCATATATTTT. Amino acids: CASSLYLQGASGNTIYF.

The chain uses TRBV29-1 and TRBJ1-2, with D hard to call. From germline, CDR1 is SQVTM and CDR2 ANQGSEA. The CDR3 has 14 amino acids. V was shortened by 6 bases and J by 6 bases, with 20 bases between the two germline ends. The CDR3 loop reads CSVLTGDKVDGYTF. The CDR3 nucleotides read TGCAGCGTGCTGACGGGAGATAAAGTGGATGGCTACACCTTC.

The chain uses TRBV29-1 and TRBJ1-4; D not resolved. The CDR3 is made up of 12 amino acids. Trimming shortened V by 4 bases and J by 8 bases, and 11 bases separated the two germline ends. Germline lookup yields CDR1 SQVTM and CDR2 ANQGSEA. This CDR3 reads CSVGSLGEKLFF. In DNA, the CDR3 is TGCAGCGTTGGATCCCTAGGAGAAAAACTGTTTTTT.

The genes are TRBV6-5 and TRBJ1-1; no firm D call. Germline lookup yields CDR1 MNHEY and CDR2 SVGAGI. V was clipped by 10 bases and J by 0 bases, with 12 bases between them. The CDR3 loop spans 13 amino acids. This CDR3 is CATRDGLNTEAFF. CDR3 coding DNA: TGTGCCACCCGCGACGGATTGAACACTGAAGCTTTCTTT.

Concerning this clonotype itself: Just one base apart from a much larger clone, this may be a read error. The chain employs TRBV14 and TRBJ1-1; no clear D. Germline CDR1 and CDR2: SGHDN and FVKESK. The CDR3 loop spans 13 amino acids. CDR3 in amino acids: CASRLTLVTEASF. The CDR3 DNA reads as TGTGCCAGCAGACTTACTTTAGTTACTGAAGCTTCCTTT.

This clonotype was counted ten times or more. The chain links TRBV25-1 to TRBJ2-3, with 8 nucleotides matching TRBD1. Germline V gene lookup returns CDR1 MGHDK and CDR2 SYGVNS. V lost 7 bases and J lost 2; bases outside the gene matches: 5. There are 14 residues in the CDR3. DNA of the CDR3: TGTGCCAGCACCTCGGACAGGGACACAGATACGCAGTATTTT. The encoded protein is CASTSDRDTDTQYF. Combining the CDR3 with reference TRBV25-1 and TRBJ2-3 gives the whole variable domain EADIYQTPRYLVIGTGKKITLECSQTMGHDKMYWYQQDPGMELHLIHYSYGVNSTEKGDLSSESTVSRIRTEHFPLTLESARPSHTSQYLCASTSDRDTDTQYFGPGTRLTVL.

Comments on this clonotype: Relative to the germline gene, one junction end is altered; a read error may explain this. This chain links TRBV10-3 with TRBJ1-1, with a tentative D call TRBD1 (5 bases). Germline V gives CDR1 ENHRY, CDR2 SYGVKD. The CDR3 contains 15 residues. Here the CDR3 DNA reads TGTGCCATCCTGGCGCAGGGCCGTTTGGAGACTGAAACTTTCTTT. Amino acid sequence: CAILAQGRLETETFF.

This clonotype was observed a few times. The rearrangement uses TRBV6-2 or TRBV6-3 and TRBJ1-5, with a tentative D call TRBD1 (5 bases). CDR1 and CDR2 from the germline V gene are MNHEY and SVGEGT. Trimming shortened V by 8 bases and J by 4 bases, and 12 bases separated the two germline ends. The CDR3 is made up of 13 amino acids. The DNA of the CDR3 is TGTGCCAGCCGATGGGGGGGAAATCAGCCCCAGCATTTT. Translation gives CASRWGGNQPQHF.

The chain carries TRBV12-3 or TRBV12-4 and TRBJ1-5; 7 nucleotides line up with TRBD1. The CDR3 extends over 15 amino acids. The V gene end was trimmed by 4 bases and the J gene end by 11 bases; junction bases not matched to a gene: 14. CDR3 sequence: CASSSGQVYESAQHF. CDR3 bases: TGTGCCAGCAGTTCCGGACAGGTCTATGAGTCAGCCCAGCATTTT.

This clonotype was detected many times. The chain carries TRBV15 and TRBJ1-1, with D possibly being TRBD1 (5 bases). CDR1 and CDR2 (germline): LNHNV, YYDKDF (reference sequence). The ends were cut back, 5 bases at V and 5 bases at J, with 12 bases in the middle. The length of the CDR3 is 13 residues. The CDR3 sequence: CATSSKRGTEAFF. CDR3 in DNA: TGTGCCACCAGCTCTAAACGGGGGACTGAAGCTTTCTTT.

Only a few counts were recorded for this clonotype. The chain employs TRBV20-1 and TRBJ2-7; TRBD2 agrees at 8 bases. Trimming took 1 base from V and 2 from J; bases not matched to a gene: 13. The CDR3 totals 17 residues. Germline-derived CDR1 and CDR2 are DFQATT and SNEGSKA (reference sequence). The CDR3 loop reads CSARVPAGGYHPYEQYF. The CDR3, as DNA: TGCAGTGCTAGAGTACCCGCGGGAGGTTATCATCCCTACGAGCAGTACTTC.

This clonotype was detected many times. The junction does not match germline at one end; this may be a read error. The chain employs TRBV5-1 and TRBJ1-1; no firm D call. This CDR3 is 13 amino acids long. Per germline, CDR1 SGHRS and CDR2 YFSETQ. The CDR3 nucleotides read TGTGCCAGCAGCTCGAGACCAAACACTGAAGCTTTCTTT. Protein: CASSSRPNTEAFF.

The chain joins TRBV5-5 to TRBJ1-1, with a tentative D call TRBD1 (5 bases). Germline V lookup: CDR1 SGHKS, CDR2 YYEKEE (reference sequence). The V gene lost 4 bases and the J gene lost 8 bases, with 18 bases spanning the gap. There are 14 residues in the CDR3. CDR3 amino acids: CASSLSRGFWEAFF. The CDR3 nucleotides are TGTGCCAGCAGCCTCAGTAGGGGATTCTGGGAAGCTTTCTTT. Supplemented by reference TRBV5-5 and TRBJ1-1, the full variable domain reads DAGVTQSPTHLIKTRGQQVTLRCSPISGHKSVSWYQQVLGQGPQFIFQYYEKEERGRGNFPDRFSARQFPNYSSELNVNALLLGDSALYLCASSLSRGFWEAFFGQGTRLTVV.

The chain links TRBV24-1 to TRBJ2-7, with 11 bases matching TRBD2. This CDR3 contains 13 residues. With V trimmed by 7 bases and J by 5 bases, 3 bases remained unmatched. CDR1 is KGHDR, CDR2 SFDVKD, per germline. CDR3 DNA: TGTGCCACCAGGACTAGCGGGACGAACGAGCAGTACTTC. Translating gives CATRTSGTNEQYF.

The J gene is TRBJ2-7, the V gene TRBV5-4; D possibly corresponds to TRBD2 (5 bases). V was pared by 0 bases and J by 4 bases, with 17 bases between. The V gene's germline CDR1 is SGHNT and CDR2 YYREEE (reference sequence). The CDR3 extends over 16 amino acids. The CDR3, as DNA: TGTGCCAGCAGCTTGGATGCGGGCCGTACTATTTACGAGCAGTACTTC. Protein sequence: CASSLDAGRTIYEQYF.

In this sample, this clonotype turned up many times. The chain combines TRBV7-9 with TRBJ1-5; 7 bases fit TRBD1. The V gene end was trimmed by 0 bases and the J gene end by 1 base; junction bases not matched to a gene: 3. This CDR3 has 16 amino acids. The germline V gene encodes CDR1 SEHNR and CDR2 FQNEAQ (reference sequence). For the CDR3, the DNA is TGTGCCAGCAGCTTAGCACAGGGGCTAAGCAATCAGCCCCAGCATTTT. Amino acid sequence: CASSLAQGLSNQPQHF.

The rearrangement links TRBV11-2 to TRBJ2-7, with 7 positions matching TRBD1. V dropped 5 bases and J dropped 5; count of bases not matched to a gene: 9. The germline gives CDR1 SGHAT, CDR2 FQNNGV. The CDR3 has 14 residues. The CDR3 loop reads CASSRGGRGHEQYF. The CDR3 DNA reads TGTGCCAGCAGCCGAGGGGGTAGGGGGCACGAGCAGTACTTC.

The rearrangement links TRBV4-3 to TRBJ2-2; D is unclear. This CDR3 spans 17 amino acids. CDR1 and CDR2 from the germline V gene are LGHNA and YSLEER. With 4 bases removed from V and 6 bases from J, the gap between germline ends came to 21 bases. The CDR3 here is CASSPPSGLTSAGELFF. The CDR3 nucleotides read TGCGCCAGCAGCCCACCAAGTGGCCTTACGTCCGCCGGGGAGCTGTTTTTT.

This clonotype came up once. This chain joins TRBV5-5 and TRBJ2-7; D remains unclear. V lost 5 bases to trimming and J lost 2 bases, with 14 bases between them. Germline values: CDR1 SGHKS, CDR2 YYEKEE (reference sequence). The CDR3 is 14 residues long. The CDR3 loop reads CASSLKAVTYEQYF. The CDR3 DNA follows: TGTGCCAGCAGTCTAAAGGCAGTAACCTACGAGCAGTACTTC.

Comments on this clonotype: A read error may be the cause here, since a much bigger clone is one base away. The rearrangement joins TRBV14 to TRBJ2-7, with TRBD1 identical over 9 bases. The CDR3 contains 13 residues. V lost 6 bases to trimming and J lost 8 bases; unmatched junction nucleotides: 8. Per the germline V gene, CDR1 is SGHDN and CDR2 is FVKESK. This CDR3 is CASSTTGGDKQYF. The DNA for the CDR3 is TGTGCCAGCAGTACCACAGGGGGCGACAAGCAGTACTTC.